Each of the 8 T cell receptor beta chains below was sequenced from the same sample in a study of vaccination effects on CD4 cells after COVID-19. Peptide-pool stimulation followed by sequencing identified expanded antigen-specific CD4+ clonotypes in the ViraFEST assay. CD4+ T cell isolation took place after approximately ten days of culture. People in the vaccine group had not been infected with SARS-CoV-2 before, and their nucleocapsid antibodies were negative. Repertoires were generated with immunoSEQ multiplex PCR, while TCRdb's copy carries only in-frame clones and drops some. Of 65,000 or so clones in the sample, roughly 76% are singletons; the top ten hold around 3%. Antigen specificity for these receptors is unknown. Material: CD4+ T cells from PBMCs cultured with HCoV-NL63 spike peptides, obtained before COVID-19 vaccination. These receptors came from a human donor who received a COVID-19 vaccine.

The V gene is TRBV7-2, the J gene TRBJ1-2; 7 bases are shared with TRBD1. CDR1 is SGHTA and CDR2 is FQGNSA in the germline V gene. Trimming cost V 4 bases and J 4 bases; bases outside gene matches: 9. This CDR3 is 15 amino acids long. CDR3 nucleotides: TGTGCCAGCAGCTCAATAGCCGGGACAGCCTATGGCTACACCTTC. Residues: CASSSIAGTAYGYTF. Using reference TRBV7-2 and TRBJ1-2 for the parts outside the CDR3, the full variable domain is GAGVSQSPSNKVTEKGKDVELRCDPISGHTALYWYRQSLGQGLEFLIYFQGNSAPDKSGLPSDRFSAERTGGSVSTLTIQRTQQEDSAVYLCASSSIAGTAYGYTFGSGTRLTVV.

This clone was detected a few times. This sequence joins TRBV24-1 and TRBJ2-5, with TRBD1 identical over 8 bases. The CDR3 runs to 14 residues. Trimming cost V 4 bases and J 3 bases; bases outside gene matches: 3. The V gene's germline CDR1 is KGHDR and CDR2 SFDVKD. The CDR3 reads CATSDRTGKETQYF. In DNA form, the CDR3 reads TGTGCCACCAGTGACAGGACAGGGAAAGAGACCCAGTACTTC.

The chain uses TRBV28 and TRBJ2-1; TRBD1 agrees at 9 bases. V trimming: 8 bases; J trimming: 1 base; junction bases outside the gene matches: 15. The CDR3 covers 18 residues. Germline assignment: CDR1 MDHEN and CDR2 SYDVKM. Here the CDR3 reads CASAGAGTGHGSYNEQFF. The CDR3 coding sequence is TGTGCCAGCGCTGGAGCCGGGACAGGGCATGGGTCCTACAATGAGCAGTTCTTC. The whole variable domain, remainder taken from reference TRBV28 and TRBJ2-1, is DVKVTQSSRYLVKRTGEKVFLECVQDMDHENMFWYRQDPGLGLRLIYFSYDVKMKEKGDIPEGYSVSREKKERFSLILESASTNQTSMYLCASAGAGTGHGSYNEQFFGPGTRLTVL.

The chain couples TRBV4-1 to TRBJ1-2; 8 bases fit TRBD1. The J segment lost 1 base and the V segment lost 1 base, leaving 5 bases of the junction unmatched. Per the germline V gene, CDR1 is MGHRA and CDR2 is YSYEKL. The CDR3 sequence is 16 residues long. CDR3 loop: CASSQAGTGSNYGYTF. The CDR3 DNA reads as TGCGCCAGCAGCCAAGCCGGGACAGGCAGTAACTATGGCTACACCTTC.

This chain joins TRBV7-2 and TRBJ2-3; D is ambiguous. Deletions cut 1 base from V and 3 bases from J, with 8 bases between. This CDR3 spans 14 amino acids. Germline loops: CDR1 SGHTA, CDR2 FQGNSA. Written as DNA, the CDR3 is TGTGCCAGCAGCTTAGGTGGCAGGACAGATACGCAGTATTTT. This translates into CASSLGGRTDTQYF.

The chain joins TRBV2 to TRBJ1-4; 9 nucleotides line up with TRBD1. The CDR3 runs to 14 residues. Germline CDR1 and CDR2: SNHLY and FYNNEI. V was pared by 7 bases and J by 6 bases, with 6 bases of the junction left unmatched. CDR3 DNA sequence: TGTGCCAGCAACTCGGACAGGGGTGATGAAAAACTGTTTTTT. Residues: CASNSDRGDEKLFF.

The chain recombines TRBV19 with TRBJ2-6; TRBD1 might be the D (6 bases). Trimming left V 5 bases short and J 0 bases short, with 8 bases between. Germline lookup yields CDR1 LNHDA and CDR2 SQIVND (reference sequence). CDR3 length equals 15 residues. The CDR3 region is CASSRQVSGANVLTF. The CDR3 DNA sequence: TGTGCCAGTAGTCGACAGGTCTCTGGGGCCAACGTCCTGACTTTC.

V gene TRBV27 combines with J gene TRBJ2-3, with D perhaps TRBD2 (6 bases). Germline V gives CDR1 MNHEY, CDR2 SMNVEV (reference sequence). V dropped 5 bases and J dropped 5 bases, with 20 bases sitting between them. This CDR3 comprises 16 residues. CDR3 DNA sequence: TGTGCCAGCAGTAGTCCCGGGACGGCGGGACGAGATACGCAGTATTTT. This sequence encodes CASSSPGTAGRDTQYF.